Following are 23 T cell receptor beta chains from one sample sequenced in a study of technical replicates of blood from four donors. TCRdb's table, derived via immunoSEQ multiplex PCR, lists solely in-frame clones and lacks some. The sample consists of 60,000 to 85,000 clones, approximately 94% of them appearing once. Sequencing was performed on T cells isolated from PBMCs. Receptors originate from a human donor in good health.

The chain carries TRBV29-1 and TRBJ2-5; D call uncertain. This CDR3 is 14 amino acids long. The V and J ends lost 3 bases and 2 bases respectively, with 13 bases between them. Germline CDR1 is SQVTM and CDR2 is ANQGSEA. The CDR3: CSVEGSPWQETQYF. The CDR3 nucleotides are TGCAGCGTTGAGGGCAGCCCGTGGCAAGAGACCCAGTACTTC.

The chain couples TRBV7-2 to TRBJ2-7; TRBD2 matches 11 bases. The CDR3 is made up of 13 amino acids. From germline, CDR1 is SGHTA and CDR2 FQGNSA. V shed 3 bases and J 7 bases; nucleotides not matched to a gene: 2. This CDR3 is CASSFLAGGEQYF. For the CDR3, the DNA is TGTGCCAGCAGCTTTCTAGCGGGGGGTGAGCAGTACTTC. Looking up the rest from reference TRBV7-2 and TRBJ2-7 gives the full variable domain: GAGVSQSPSNKVTEKGKDVELRCDPISGHTALYWYRQSLGQGLEFLIYFQGNSAPDKSGLPSDRFSAERTGGSVSTLTIQRTQQEDSAVYLCASSFLAGGEQYFGPGTRLTVT.

This rearrangement joins TRBV6-6 to TRBJ2-5, with D unclear. The V gene's germline CDR1 is MNHNY and CDR2 SVGAGI (reference sequence). V was shortened by 5 bases and J by 4 bases, with 11 bases between the two germline ends. CDR3 length: 13 residues. CDR3 in DNA: TGTGCCAGCAGTCAACAGAAGGCAGAGACCCAGTACTTC. This sequence encodes CASSQQKAETQYF.

The genes are TRBV7-8 and TRBJ2-1; D possibly corresponds to TRBD2 (6 bases). Between the trimmed V and J ends, which lost 5 bases and 5 bases, there was a span of 25 bases. The CDR3 is 18 residues long. Germline lookup yields CDR1 SGHVS and CDR2 FQNEAQ. The DNA of the CDR3 is TGTGCCAGCAGCCCGACGCCCAACGCCGGGGAGGCCCACAATGAGCAGTTCTTC. Its protein is CASSPTPNAGEAHNEQFF.

The chain combines TRBV30 with TRBJ1-2; the match to TRBD1 covers 8 bases. Germline V gene lookup returns CDR1 GTSNPN and CDR2 SVGIG (reference sequence). With V trimmed by 5 bases and J by 4 bases, 3 bases remained unmatched. The CDR3 has 12 residues. The CDR3 loop reads CAWDRGAYGYTF. The CDR3 nucleotides read TGTGCCTGGGACAGGGGTGCCTATGGCTACACCTTC.

This chain links TRBV10-2 with TRBJ2-7, with 8 bases identical to TRBD2. This CDR3 region has 14 residues. Germline V lookup: CDR1 WSHSY, CDR2 SAAADI. V lost 5 bases and J lost 3; bases outside the gene matches: 6. CDR3 DNA: TGCGCCAGCAGTCGGGAGGGGGGTTACTACGAGCAGTACTTC. Its protein is CASSREGGYYEQYF.

V is TRBV6-5 and J is TRBJ2-7; D perhaps matches TRBD2 (5 bases). Germline V gives CDR1 MNHEY, CDR2 SVGAGI. The CDR3 runs to 12 residues. V was trimmed by 7 bases and J by 0 bases, leaving 7 bases between them. CDR3 sequence reads: CASKDFSYEQYF. The CDR3 DNA sequence: TGTGCCAGCAAGGACTTCTCCTACGAGCAGTACTTC.

The chain uses TRBV29-1 and TRBJ2-3, with 8 bases aligning to TRBD2. V trimming: 1 base; J trimming: 2 bases; junction bases outside the gene matches: 8. The CDR3 is 16 residues long. The germline V gene has CDR1 SQVTM and CDR2 ANQGSEA. The DNA of the CDR3 is TGCAGCGTTGAAGTCTTTGGCGGGAGGATCACAGATACGCAGTATTTT. Its translation: CSVEVFGGRITDTQYF.

The CDR3 spells CASRRGGQGWRQETQYF. The CDR3 coding sequence is TGTGCCAGCAGACGAGGAGGACAGGGATGGAGGCAAGAGACCCAGTACTTC. The chain has TRBV28 and TRBJ2-5, with 8 bases lining up with TRBD1. CDR3 length: 17 amino acids. Germline V gene lookup returns CDR1 MDHEN and CDR2 SYDVKM. V shed 6 bases, J shed 2 bases, and the junction held 14 bases outside the gene matches.

V usage is TRBV29-1 and J usage is TRBJ1-2; the D gene is possibly TRBD1 (6 bases). Trimming removed 3 bases from V and 5 bases from J, with 13 bases in between. The CDR3 consists of 13 residues. The germline V gene has CDR1 SQVTM and CDR2 ANQGSEA. The CDR3 spells CSVERQALYGYTF. In DNA form, the CDR3 reads TGCAGCGTTGAGAGACAGGCTCTATATGGCTACACCTTC.

The V call is TRBV5-6, the J call TRBJ2-1; 8 nucleotides align to TRBD2. The CDR3 consists of 16 residues. After removal of 4 bases from V and 1 base from J, the junction contained 7 bases not matched to a gene. Germline V gives CDR1 SGHDT, CDR2 YYEEEE. CDR3: CASSGSGSRSYNEQFF. The CDR3 DNA reads TGTGCCAGCAGCGGGAGCGGGAGTAGGTCCTACAATGAGCAGTTCTTC.

J is TRBJ2-7 and V is TRBV9; 7 bases fit TRBD1. The CDR3 is 14 residues long. V was clipped by 0 bases and J by 3 bases; unmatched bases: 3. Germline CDR1 and CDR2: SGDLS and YYNGEE. The CDR3 nucleotides read TGTGCCAGCAGCGTAGGGACAGGACTCTACGAGCAGTACTTC. Its protein is CASSVGTGLYEQYF.

Note on this clone: The sample has other DNA sequences that encode this CDR3 too. CDR3 in amino acids: CATSRDRGYEQYF. The CDR3 DNA reads as TGTGCCACCAGCAGAGACCGGGGGTACGAGCAGTACTTC. The chain carries TRBV15 and TRBJ2-7, with D tentatively TRBD2 (6 bases). Trimming took 0 bases from V and 4 from J, leaving 7 bases between them. CDR3 length: 13 amino acids. Per germline, CDR1 LNHNV and CDR2 YYDKDF (reference sequence).

V is TRBV10-2 and J is TRBJ1-2, with 9 bases matching TRBD1. The CDR3 spans 14 residues. Unmatched junction bases numbered 10, after V lost 9 bases and J lost 5 bases. From germline, CDR1 is WSHSY and CDR2 SAAADI. The DNA for the CDR3 is TGCGCCAGTTACTCCGGGACAGGGCCTTATGGCTACACCTTC. Encoded protein: CASYSGTGPYGYTF.

This sequence joins TRBV9 and TRBJ2-7; TRBD2 might be the D (6 bases). The germline CDR1 and CDR2 sequences are SGDLS and YYNGEE. CDR3 size: 15 residues. The V and J ends lost 4 bases and 4 bases respectively, with 18 bases between them. CDR3 DNA: TGTGCCAGCAGCCCAAGGGGTGGAGGGCCGTACGAGCAGTACTTC. This translates into CASSPRGGGPYEQYF. The whole variable domain, filled in from reference TRBV9 and TRBJ2-7, reads DSGVTQTPKHLITATGQRVTLRCSPRSGDLSVYWYQQSLDQGLQFLIQYYNGEERAKGNILERFSAQQFPDLHSELNLSSLELGDSALYFCASSPRGGGPYEQYFGPGTRLTVT.

The chain recombines TRBV5-1 with TRBJ2-1, with 7 bases identical to TRBD1. CDR1 is SGHRS, CDR2 YFSETQ, per germline. CDR3 length equals 13 residues. Trimming cost V 1 base and J 8 bases; bases outside gene matches: 3. The CDR3, as DNA: TGCGCCAGCAGCTTGAGACAGGGCGATGAGCAGTTCTTC. The encoded protein is CASSLRQGDEQFF.

The V call is TRBV11-2, the J call TRBJ2-3, with 7 bases fitting TRBD1. Looked up from germline, CDR1 is SGHAT and CDR2 is FQNNGV. This CDR3 comprises 14 residues. The trim removed 5 bases at V and 3 bases at J, leaving 5 bases unmatched. DNA for the CDR3: TGTGCCAGCAGCCTTGACAGGGTAACAGATACGCAGTATTTT. Residues: CASSLDRVTDTQYF.

This sequence joins TRBV29-1 and TRBJ1-2; the match to TRBD1 covers 7 bases. The CDR3 runs to 14 residues. The germline V gene encodes CDR1 SQVTM and CDR2 ANQGSEA. The ends lost 4 bases at V and 3 bases at J; junction bases unmatched: 8. CDR3 in amino acids: CSVGQGTRYYGYTF. Here the CDR3 DNA reads TGCAGCGTTGGACAGGGAACACGGTACTATGGCTACACCTTC. The whole variable domain, filled in from reference TRBV29-1 and TRBJ1-2, reads SAVISQKPSRDICQRGTSLTIQCQVDSQVTMMFWYRQQPGQSLTLIATANQGSEATYESGFVIDKFPISRPNLTFSTLTVSNMSPEDSSIYLCSVGQGTRYYGYTFGSGTRLTVV.

The gene calls are TRBV7-9 and TRBJ1-5, with TRBD1 identical over 7 bases. The CDR3 sequence is 14 residues long. Germline V gene lookup returns CDR1 SEHNR and CDR2 FQNEAQ (reference sequence). V trimming: 3 bases; J trimming: 6 bases; junction bases outside the gene matches: 5. CDR3 in amino acids: CASSLTGSGQPQHF. In DNA, the CDR3 is TGTGCCAGCAGCTTGACAGGGTCGGGTCAGCCCCAGCATTTT. Full variable domain (rest looked up from reference TRBV7-9 and TRBJ1-5): DTGVSQNPRHKITKRGQNVTFRCDPISEHNRLYWYRQTLGQGPEFLTYFQNEAQLEKSRLLSDRFSAERPKGSFSTLEIQRTEQGDSAMYLCASSLTGSGQPQHFGDGTRLSIL.

V usage is TRBV27 and J usage is TRBJ2-7; 8 bases are shared with TRBD1. V shed 4 bases and J 6 bases; nucleotides not matched to a gene: 5. This CDR3 contains 13 residues. In germline, CDR1 is MNHEY, CDR2 SMNVEV (reference sequence). CDR3 in amino acids: CASSSIDRGEQYF. The CDR3 DNA reads as TGTGCCAGCAGTTCAATAGACAGGGGCGAGCAGTACTTC.

The V gene is TRBV21-1, the J gene TRBJ2-5; whether TRBD1, the table's D call, matches the DNA was not checked. TRBV21-1 is shown as a pseudogene. This CDR3 contains 16 residues. The CDR3 protein is CASSPPNRAIWETQYF. CDR3 DNA sequence: TGTGCCAGCAGCCCCCCCAACAGGGCCATATGGGAGACCCAGTACTTC.

The chain uses TRBV19 and TRBJ1-1; perhaps TRBD1 as D (5 bases). Per the germline V gene, CDR1 is LNHDA and CDR2 is SQIVND (reference sequence). Trimming shortened V by 3 bases and J by 0 bases, and 8 bases separated the two germline ends. The CDR3 runs 14 residues. The CDR3 region is CASSMEGLNTEAFF. Here the CDR3 DNA reads TGTGCCAGTAGTATGGAGGGACTGAACACTGAAGCTTTCTTT. Using reference TRBV19 and TRBJ1-1 for the parts outside the CDR3, the full variable domain is DGGITQSPKYLFRKEGQNVTLSCEQNLNHDAMYWYRQDPGQGLRLIYYSQIVNDFQKGDIAEGYSVSREKKESFPLTVTSAQKNPTAFYLCASSMEGLNTEAFFGQGTRLTVV.

V and J are TRBV19 and TRBJ2-7, with 7 bases lining up with TRBD1. This CDR3 has 13 residues. The V segment lost 5 bases and the J segment 6 bases; nucleotides outside the gene matches: 7. Germline loops: CDR1 LNHDA, CDR2 SQIVND (reference sequence). In DNA form, the CDR3 reads TGTGCCAGTAGTCTACAGGGGTCGGGCGAGCAGTACTTC. This translates into CASSLQGSGEQYF.